This T cell receptor beta chain was sequenced during a study of brain metastases from non-small cell lung cancer. TCRdb's copy holds only in-frame clones and misses some; the assay was immunoSEQ multiplex PCR. Of approximately 5,100 clones listed, approximately 85% were seen once; the top ten hold over 5%. The CDR3 runs to 16 residues. J gave up 1 base and V 8 bases, and 10 bases lay outside the gene matches. Germline V gene data show CDR1 as SNHLY and CDR2 as FYNNEI. Specimen: primary lung tumor tissue. This TCR was sampled from a donor at least 40 years old with non-small cell lung cancer. The rearrangement joins TRBV2 to TRBJ2-4; 8 nucleotides align to TRBD1. The CDR3 sequence: CASLQGRQGAKNIQYF. In DNA, the CDR3 is TGTGCCAGCCTCCAAGGGCGACAGGGGGCCAAAAACATTCAGTACTTC.